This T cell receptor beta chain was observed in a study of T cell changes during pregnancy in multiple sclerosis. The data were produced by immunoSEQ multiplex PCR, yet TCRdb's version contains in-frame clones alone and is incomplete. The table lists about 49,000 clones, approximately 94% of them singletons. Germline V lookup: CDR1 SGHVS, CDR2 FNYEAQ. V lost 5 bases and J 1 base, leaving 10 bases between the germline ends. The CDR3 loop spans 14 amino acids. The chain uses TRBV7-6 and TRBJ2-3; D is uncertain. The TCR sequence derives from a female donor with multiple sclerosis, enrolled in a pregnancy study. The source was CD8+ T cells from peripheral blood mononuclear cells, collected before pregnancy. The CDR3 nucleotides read TGTGCCAGCAGCCCGCTCCGGGGCACAGATACGCAGTATTTT. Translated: CASSPLRGTDTQYF.